This is a list of T cell receptor beta chains from one sample in a study of control samples from healthy donors and cancer patients. The method was immunoSEQ multiplex PCR; TCRdb's version includes in-frame clones alone and lacks a portion of them. Among 250,000 to 300,000 clones listed, approximately 80% were seen once. What was sequenced was PBMCs. The receptors stem from a woman aged 55-75 years with lung cancer. Each CDR3 is given with its conserved first and last residue. The D gene is left open where the match is weak. Some rows mark clone size as missing; the rest say once, few, many or name a class of expanded clone.

j_call	d_call	v_call	clone_size	cdr3_nt	cdr3_aa
TRBJ1-4	-	TRBV4-1	few	TGCGCCAGCAGCCTCGGGGCAGGGACTGAAAAACTGTTTTTT	CASSLGAGTEKLFF
TRBJ2-1	-	TRBV19	-	TGTGCCAGTAGAGATACTCAGGGGAGGGTCTCCTACAATGAGCAGTTCTTC	CASRDTQGRVSYNEQFF
TRBJ2-3	-	TRBV12-5	-	TGTGCTAGTGGTGTAAATTCAGGGTTAGATACGCAGTATTTT	CASGVNSGLDTQYF
TRBJ2-3	-	TRBV2	-	TGTGCCAGCAGTGCTTACACAGATACGCAGTATTTT	CASSAYTDTQYF
TRBJ2-5	-	TRBV11-2	-	TGTGCCAGCAGCTTGTTGACAGAGACCCAGTACTTC	CASSLLTETQYF
TRBJ2-7	-	TRBV5-1	-	TGCGCCAGCAGCTTGGAATACGAGCAGTACTTC	CASSLEYEQYF
TRBJ2-4	TRBD1	TRBV10-2	-	TGCGCCAGCAGGACCGGGACAGGGCAGGCTGACATTCAGTACTTC	CASRTGTGQADIQYF
TRBJ1-6	TRBD1	TRBV12-5	-	TGTGCTAGTGGTCCGCCGGGACAGTATAATTCACCCCTCCACTTT	CASGPPGQYNSPLHF
TRBJ1-6	-	TRBV9	once	TGTGCCAGCAGCGAGGGGACGCTAGGTAATTCACCCCTCCACTTT	CASSEGTLGNSPLHF
TRBJ1-1	-	TRBV19	-	TGTGCCTGTAGCGGGATTGGGTACACTGAAGCTTTCTTT	CACSGIGYTEAFF
TRBJ2-1	TRBD2	TRBV11-2	few	TGTGCCAGCAGCTTCTTAGCGGGAGGGAGCTCCTACAATGAGCAGTTCTTC	CASSFLAGGSSYNEQFF
TRBJ2-1	TRBD2	TRBV24-1	once	TGTGCCACCAGTACTAGCGTGTCCTACAATGAGCAGTTCTTC	CATSTSVSYNEQFF
TRBJ1-1	-	TRBV6-5	once	TGTGCCAGCACCGTCGGGAAGAACACTGAAGCTTTCTTT	CASTVGKNTEAFF
TRBJ2-5	-	TRBV5-6	once	TGTGCCAGCAGCCCTCCGGCCTGGGTAGGGCAGGAAGAGACCCAGTACTTC	CASSPPAWVGQEETQYF
TRBJ1-3	TRBD1	TRBV3-1/TRBV3-2	-	TGTGCCAGCAGCCCCCTCGGGACAGCTATCTCTGGAAACACCATATATTTT	CASSPLGTAISGNTIYF
TRBJ1-5	-	TRBV5-6	-	TGTGCCAGCAGCTTGCAGTCCTCGGGCAATCAGCCCCAGCATTTT	CASSLQSSGNQPQHF
TRBJ1-5	-	TRBV19	-	TGTGCCAGTAGTCCCTCCAGGAATAGCAATCAGCCCCAGCATTTT	CASSPSRNSNQPQHF
TRBJ1-1	TRBD1	TRBV7-9	-	TGTGCCAGCAGCTTAGTTTCAGGGGGGTATTTGGCTTTCTTT	CASSLVSGGYLAFF